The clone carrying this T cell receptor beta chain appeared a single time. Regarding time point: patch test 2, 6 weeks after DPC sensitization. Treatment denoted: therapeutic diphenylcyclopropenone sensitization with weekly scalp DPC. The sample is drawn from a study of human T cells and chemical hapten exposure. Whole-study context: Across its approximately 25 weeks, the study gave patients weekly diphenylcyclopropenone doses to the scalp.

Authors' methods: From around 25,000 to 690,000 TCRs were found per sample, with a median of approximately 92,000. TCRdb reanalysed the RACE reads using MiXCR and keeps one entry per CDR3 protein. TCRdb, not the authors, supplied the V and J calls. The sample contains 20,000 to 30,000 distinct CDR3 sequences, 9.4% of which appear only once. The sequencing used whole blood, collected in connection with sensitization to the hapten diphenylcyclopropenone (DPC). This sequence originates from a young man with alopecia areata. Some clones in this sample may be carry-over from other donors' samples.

In DNA form, the CDR3 reads TGCAGCGTTGGGGGGATCCGCACAGATACGCAGTATTTT. This sequence encodes CSVGGIRTDTQYF. The chain recombines TRBV29-1 with TRBJ2-3; D is perhaps TRBD1 or TRBD2 (5 bases each). In germline, CDR1 is SQVTM, CDR2 ANQGSEA. Trimming removed 4 bases at V and 1 base at J, with 9 bases between. The length of the CDR3 is 13 residues.